This TCR beta chain was recovered during a study of blood T cells in healthy people across ages (dated by TCRdb to between 2015 and 2017). About the investigation overall: In model experiments, template switching captured roughly one uniquely barcoded TCR beta cDNA molecule for every two T cells. Age-related changes in TCR beta repertoire diversity were measured in the study by deep sequencing normalized with unique cDNA molecular identifiers. The donors were split into four age groups: young (average about 16 years), middle-aged (roughly 40), aged (approximately 60) and long-lived (more than 80). To avoid experimental bias, donors of different ages were distributed randomly across sequencing lanes. Two additional independent replicas of 1 million unique cDNA reads from the same blood draw were analyzed for two donors (one aged 18 to 30 and one aged 80 or older). Study-wide conclusions, independent of this receptor: Estimates of total diversity based on one million sequenced T cells were considered lower bounds and underestimates. Conclusive comparison of naive and antigen-experienced compartments was prevented by the profiling of bulk unsorted PBMCs. A strong correlation was found between observed TCR beta diversity and the percentage of naive T cells measured by flow cytometry. Observed TCR beta diversity per million T cells fell roughly linearly with age, and a significant reduction was already apparent by age roughly 40. Compared with the aged group, the long-lived group had more naive CD4+ T cells, fewer expanded clones and increased TCR diversity, a pattern suggesting age selection. The CMV infection status of donors was not known, potentially confounding age-related changes in expanded clonotypes.

CDR1 and CDR2 (DFQATT, SNEGSKA) derive from the germline V gene (reference sequence). V loses 7 bases at its end and J loses 9 bases; junction bases beyond the gene matches: 12. Measured from the cysteine to the phenylalanine, the CDR3 is 14 residues long. Only the CDR3 DNA stays, 42 bases, in frame from base 1. The donors were roughly 38 Caucasian individuals from Russia, aged roughly 6 to 100 years, who were systemically healthy. Ten milliliters of peripheral blood were drawn from each donor into EDTA-treated Vacutainer tubes. PBMCs were isolated by Ficoll-Paque density-gradient centrifugation, with at least 6 million obtained per sample. Total RNA was extracted from PBMCs with Trizol reagent, with at least 5 micrograms obtained per sample. Naive CD45RAhigh/CD27high T cell percentages were measured by flow cytometry on a PBMC aliquot from every donor. Points on this clonotype: The specificity of this receptor is unknown. No per-base quality is available; no much larger clone lies one base away.

Libraries were made using 5' RACE. The data were produced on an Illumina HiSeq 2500. A second PCR of about 6 to 12 cycles was performed with a sample-barcoded 5' primer and a J-beta primer mix. A template-switch 5' adaptor carrying 12 random nucleotides introduced a unique molecular identifier onto each TCR beta cDNA molecule. Each sample yielded at least 3 million CDR3-containing paired-end reads. First-strand cDNA synthesis was performed from all RNA using the Mint cDNA synthesis kit, with priming by a TRBC-specific oligonucleotide. Following uracil-DNA glycosylase treatment, a first 18-cycle PCR with universal primers M1SS and BC2_uni_R was performed on all cDNA. The source study handled its data this way. Normalization of each sample was performed by random selection of 1 million high-quality reads, each carrying a distinct molecular identifier. Reads with shared molecular identifiers were discarded instead of being binned into consensus sequences. MiTCR, with a Q25 quality threshold and the strictest error-elimination algorithm, was used for CDR3 identification, clonotype clustering and error correction. Lower-bound total TCR beta diversity was estimated with a nonparametric unseen species model using Euler transformation. TCRdb itself trimmed the public reads at Q25 with fastp, ran MiXCR and retained productive beta chains. Here each entry gathers all rows of one CDR3 protein and keeps the most common genes and DNA. It is TCRdb's table, rather than the study itself, that gives the V and J calls and clone size. Within this sample are roughly 800,000 distinct CDR3 sequences, with about 34% of them counted one time only. 13% of the sample lies in the top ten.

Sequenced sample: blood. The chain uses TRBV20-1 and TRBJ2-1, and TRBD2 matches 10 of the central bases. This receptor was identified in a young man in good health. The nucleotide sequence reads TGCAGTGGAATTGCGGCTAGCGGGGGCCGTGAGCAGTTCTTC. Its coded protein is CSGIAASGGREQFF.